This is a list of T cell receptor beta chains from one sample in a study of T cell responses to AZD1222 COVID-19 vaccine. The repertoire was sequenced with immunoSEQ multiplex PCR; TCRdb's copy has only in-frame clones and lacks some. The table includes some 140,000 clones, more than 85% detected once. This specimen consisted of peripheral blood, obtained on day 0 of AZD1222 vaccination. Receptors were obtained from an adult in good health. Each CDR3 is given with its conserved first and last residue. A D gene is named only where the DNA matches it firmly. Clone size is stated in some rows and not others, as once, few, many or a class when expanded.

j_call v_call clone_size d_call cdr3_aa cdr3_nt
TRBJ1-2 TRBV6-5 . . CASSYSGDYGYTF TGTGCCAGCAGTTACTCGGGGGATTATGGCTACACCTTC
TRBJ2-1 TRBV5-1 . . CASRNGREQFF TGCGCCAGCAGAAACGGACGTGAGCAGTTCTTC
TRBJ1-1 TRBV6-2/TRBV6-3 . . CASSYPPRQNTEAFF TGTGCCAGCAGTTACCCCCCCCGACAGAACACTGAAGCTTTCTTT
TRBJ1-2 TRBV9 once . CASSVGYSYGYTF TGTGCCAGCAGCGTAGGTTATAGCTATGGCTACACCTTC
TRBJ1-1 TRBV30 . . CAWSDATGTVNTEAFF TGTGCCTGGAGCGATGCTACCGGGACTGTGAACACTGAAGCTTTCTTT
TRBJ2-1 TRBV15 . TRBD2 CALKGLAAYNEQFF TGTGCCTTAAAGGGGCTAGCGGCCTACAATGAGCAGTTCTTC
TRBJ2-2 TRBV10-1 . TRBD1 CASSEVVAGQGARGELFF TGCGCCAGCAGTGAGGTAGTTGCGGGACAGGGGGCGCGGGGGGAGCTGTTTTTT
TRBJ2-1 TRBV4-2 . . CASSPTSQGSYNEQFF TGTGCCAGCAGCCCAACTAGTCAGGGGTCCTACAATGAGCAGTTCTTC
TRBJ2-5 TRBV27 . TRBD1 CASSSPGQGVATQYF TGTGCCAGCAGTTCCCCGGGACAGGGGGTCGCGACCCAGTACTTC
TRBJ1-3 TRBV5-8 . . CASSLIQSFSGNTIYF TGTGCCAGCAGCTTGATCCAATCGTTCTCTGGAAACACCATATATTTT
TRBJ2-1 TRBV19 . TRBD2 CASSIGLAGGYNEQFF TGTGCCAGTAGTATCGGACTAGCGGGGGGATACAATGAGCAGTTCTTC
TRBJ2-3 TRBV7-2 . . CASSLQPRDTQYF TGTGCCAGCAGCTTACAGCCTCGAGATACGCAGTATTTT
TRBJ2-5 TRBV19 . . CASSRDYQETQYF TGTGCCAGTAGCAGGGACTACCAAGAGACCCAGTACTTC
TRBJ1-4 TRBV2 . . CASRPSWGGATNEKLFF TGTGCCAGCAGACCCAGCTGGGGGGGGGCAACTAATGAAAAACTGTTTTTT
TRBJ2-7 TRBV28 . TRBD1 CASRTGTGAKEQYF TGTGCCAGCAGAACCGGGACAGGGGCGAAAGAGCAGTACTTC
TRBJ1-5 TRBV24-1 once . CATSGGSTWAQHF TGTGCCACCAGTGGAGGCAGCACGTGGGCCCAGCATTTT
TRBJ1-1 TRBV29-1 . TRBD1 CSAGQVDTEAFF TGCAGCGCCGGACAGGTGGACACTGAAGCTTTCTTT
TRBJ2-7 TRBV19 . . CARRRTVVLRQQYF TGTGCCAGAAGACGCACGGTAGTACTTCGGCAGCAGTACTTC
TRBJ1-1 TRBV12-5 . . CASAWGDTEAFF TGTGCTAGTGCTTGGGGGGATACTGAAGCTTTCTTT
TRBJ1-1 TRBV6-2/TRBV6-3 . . CASSSQGTVGTEAFF TGTGCCAGCAGTTCACAGGGTACGGTCGGCACTGAAGCTTTCTTT
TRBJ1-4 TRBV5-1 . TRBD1 CASRAGGSGTNEKLFF TGCGCCAGCAGGGCAGGGGGCAGTGGAACTAATGAAAAACTGTTTTTT
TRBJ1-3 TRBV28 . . CASSFYRAGRTGNTIYF TGTGCCAGCAGTTTTTATCGGGCAGGGAGGACTGGAAACACCATATATTTT
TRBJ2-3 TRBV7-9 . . CASKLNFRTETPTDTQYF TGTGCCAGTAAGCTCAACTTCAGGACAGAAACCCCCACAGATACGCAGTATTTT
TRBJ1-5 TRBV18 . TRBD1 CASSGQGRNQPQHF TGTGCCAGCTCAGGACAGGGAAGAAATCAGCCCCAGCATTTT
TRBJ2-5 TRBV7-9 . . CASSGTGIFGQETQYF TGTGCCAGCAGTGGAACAGGGATCTTTGGGCAAGAGACCCAGTACTTC
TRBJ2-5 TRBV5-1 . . CASSTQQGQEETQYF TGCGCCAGCAGCACCCAACAGGGACAAGAGGAGACCCAGTACTTC
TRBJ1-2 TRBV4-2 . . CASSQEGHSENYGYTF TGTGCCAGCAGCCAAGAGGGACATTCCGAAAACTATGGCTACACCTTC
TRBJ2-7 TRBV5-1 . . CASTLDGNSYEQYF TGCGCCAGCACCCTTGACGGGAATTCCTACGAGCAGTACTTC
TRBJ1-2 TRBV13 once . CASSSPYGGNYGYTF TGTGCCAGCAGCTCCCCTTATGGGGGAAACTATGGCTACACCTTC
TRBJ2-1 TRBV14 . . CASSHWDNEQFF TGTGCCAGCAGCCATTGGGACAATGAGCAGTTCTTC
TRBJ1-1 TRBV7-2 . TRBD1 CASSSKQGDTEAFF TGTGCCAGCAGCTCTAAGCAGGGGGACACTGAAGCTTTCTTT
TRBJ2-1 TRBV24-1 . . CATGLRHEQFF TGTGCCACGGGACTGCGACATGAGCAGTTCTTC
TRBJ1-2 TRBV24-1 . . CATSDRDKSKGYTF TGTGCCACCAGTGACCGGGACAAATCCAAAGGCTACACCTTC
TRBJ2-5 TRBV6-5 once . CASSYSARLGLETQYF TGTGCCAGCAGTTACTCTGCCCGACTGGGACTAGAGACCCAGTACTTC
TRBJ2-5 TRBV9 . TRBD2 CASSPRGRETQYF TGTGCCAGCAGCCCCCGCGGGAGAGAGACCCAGTACTTC